The rows below give T cell receptor beta chains drawn from one sample of a study of cytomegalovirus exposure and HLA in healthy donors. The method was immunoSEQ multiplex PCR; TCRdb's version includes in-frame clones alone and lacks a portion of them. The sample yields about 130,000 clones, just over 70% seen once. What was sequenced was PBMCs. These receptors came from a woman aged 60-70 years in good health and CMV-seropositive. Each CDR3 is given with its conserved first and last residue. Size values are once, few and many counts, or a class for expanded clones, and some rows have none.

>NA|TRBV2
CASSDTGDSNYGYTF
>NA|TRBV5-1
CANSLGQASNEQYF
>few|TRBV2
CASRTDRERSQPQHF
>few|TRBV9
CASSNNLQGAGPIWPQHF
>NA|TRBV13
CASSTRVPLARFTDTQYF
>few|TRBV6-1
CASSAIQGAGNTIYF
>few|TRBV6-6
CASSKEGGEQYF
>once|TRBV6-5
CATTGEFGQRSPLHF
>NA|TRBV2
CASSEAADRASTF
>NA|TRBV5-4
CASSSSGTNTDTQYF
>NA|TRBV7-3
CASSLAPGGGIETQYF
>NA|TRBV2
CASREGQNLFYEQYF
>few|TRBV10-3
CAISESLPGQGFEKLFF
>few|TRBV9
CASSGWDRGISGNTIYF
>NA|TRBV9
CASSVTSGGTDTQYF
>NA|TRBV10-3
CATSTGGDNSPLHF
>NA|TRBV5-1
CASSQNGQGMRETQYF
>NA|TRBV6-5
CASSSGTTVSYNEQFF
>NA|TRBV7-2
CASREDRGVWDEQFF
>NA|TRBV5-4
CASSLEALADTQYF
>NA|TRBV6-5
CASSPAGVNEKLFF
>NA|TRBV29-1
CSVGGRFSGAGGEQFF
>few|TRBV7-3
CASSLLYQETQYF
>NA|TRBV7-5
CARSKPTSLEMNEQFF
>NA|TRBV19
CASSIDSGGASYNEQFF
>few|TRBV2
CASSVTVGGNQPQHF
>NA|TRBV10-3
CAISGDSMGYGYTF